These 29 T cell receptor beta chains were sequenced from one sample in a study of siplizumab effects on memory and regulatory T cells. These receptors are not linked to any known antigen. The mixed lymphocyte reaction cells were held in coculture (37°C) for around six days. The assay was immunoSEQ multiplex PCR, and TCRdb's table has in-frame clones only and misses some. This repertoire shows 3,000 to 3,500 clones, approximately 50% found once; its top ten account for about 5%. Sequencing input: CFSE-low (dividing) CD4+ T cells sorted from an allogeneic mixed lymphocyte reaction. These receptors came from a human donor in good health; the cells came from an allogeneic mixed lymphocyte reaction.

The J gene is TRBJ1-4, the V gene TRBV7-6; weak D call: TRBD1 (6 bases). Germline V gene lookup returns CDR1 SGHVS and CDR2 FNYEAQ. Trimming took 7 bases from V and 0 from J, leaving 24 bases between them. The CDR3 is made up of 19 amino acids. The CDR3 DNA sequence: TGTGCCAGCAACAGTTCTGAACAGGGAACCCTTGCAACTAATGAAAAACTGTTTTTT. Its translation is CASNSSEQGTLATNEKLFF.

V and J are TRBV2 and TRBJ2-4; D remains ambiguous. The V gene's germline CDR1 is SNHLY and CDR2 FYNNEI. V lost 4 bases and J lost 8, with 9 bases in between. The CDR3 loop spans 12 amino acids. The CDR3, as DNA: TGTGCCAGCAGTGCCCCAGCGCACATTCAGTACTTC. Its translation is CASSAPAHIQYF.

The chain recombines TRBV10-1 with TRBJ1-5, with TRBD1 matching 7 bases. The CDR3 extends over 11 amino acids. From germline, CDR1 is WNHNN and CDR2 SYGVQD (reference sequence). The CDR3 region has the DNA TGCGCAAGGACAGGCCCCAAGCCCCAGCATTTT. Protein: CARTGPKPQHF.

This clone was picked up a small number of times. The CDR3 region is CASSTYTVTGELFF. Here the CDR3 DNA reads TGTGCCAGCAGCACATACACGGTCACCGGGGAGCTGTTTTTT. The genes are TRBV11-1 and TRBJ2-2; D not resolved. The germline V and J ends were trimmed by 5 bases and 4 bases, with 11 bases remaining between them. Germline V gene lookup returns CDR1 SGHAT and CDR2 FQDESV (reference sequence). The CDR3 length is 14 residues.

The V and J genes are TRBV18 and TRBJ2-7, with 9 bases aligning to TRBD1. The germline gives CDR1 KGHSH, CDR2 LQKENI. This CDR3 has 15 amino acids. V gave up 0 bases and J gave up 6 bases; unmatched junction bases: 6. CDR3 coding DNA: TGTGCCAGCTCACCACCGGACAGGGGTATGGCCGAGCAGTACTTC. It specifies CASSPPDRGMAEQYF. The whole variable domain, filled in from reference TRBV18 and TRBJ2-7, reads NAGVMQNPRHLVRRRGQEARLRCSPMKGHSHVYWYRQLPEEGLKFMVYLQKENIIDESGMPKERFSAEFPKEGPSILRIQQVVRGDSAAYFCASSPPDRGMAEQYFGPGTRLTVT.

V is TRBV2 and J is TRBJ2-7; no firm D call. The CDR3 is made up of 14 amino acids. The V gene's germline CDR1 is SNHLY and CDR2 FYNNEI. V was pared by 6 bases and J by 3 bases, with 15 bases between. For the CDR3, the DNA is TGTGCCAGCAGCCTCCAAGGCGGCCACTACGAGCAGTACTTC. As protein: CASSLQGGHYEQYF. The entire variable domain, with the rest obtained from reference TRBV2 and TRBJ2-7, is as follows: EPEVTQTPSHQVTQMGQEVILRCVPISNHLYFYWYRQILGQKVEFLVSFYNNEISEKSEIFDDQFSVERPDGSNFTLKIRSTKLEDSAMYFCASSLQGGHYEQYFGPGTRLTVT.

This clone has only a few counts. The chain carries TRBV11-2 and TRBJ1-2, with D unclear. Germline CDR1 SGHAT, CDR2 FQNNGV. The CDR3 covers 12 residues. Trimming took off 1 base at V and 5 bases at J, with 5 bases between the two ends. The CDR3 DNA is TGTGCCAGCAGCTTAGGTACTTATGGCTACACCTTC. This translates into CASSLGTYGYTF. The variable domain in full, completed from reference TRBV11-2 and TRBJ1-2, reads EAGVAQSPRYKIIEKRQSVAFWCNPISGHATLYWYQQILGQGPKLLIQFQNNGVVDDSQLPKDRFSAERLKGVDSTLKIQPAKLEDSAVYLCASSLGTYGYTFGSGTRLTVV.

The DNA of the CDR3 is TGCGCCAGCAGCCCCTATGTAAGCTCCTACAATGAGCAGTTCTTC. Translated, it gives CASSPYVSSYNEQFF. The chain combines TRBV5-1 with TRBJ2-1, with D uncertain. CDR3 length: 15 amino acids. Germline-derived CDR1 and CDR2 are SGHRS and YFSETQ. The V end was cut by 4 bases, the J end by 0 bases, with 11 bases between.

The rearrangement uses TRBV27 and TRBJ2-1; 7 bases line up with TRBD1. The V gene end was trimmed by 6 bases and the J gene end by 4 bases; junction bases not matched to a gene: 9. Germline values: CDR1 MNHEY, CDR2 SMNVEV (reference sequence). The CDR3 runs 15 residues. CDR3 coding DNA: TGTGCCAGCAGCCCGGGACAGACCAGTTACAATGAGCAGTTCTTC. Protein: CASSPGQTSYNEQFF.

A single count supports this clone. J is TRBJ2-1 and V is TRBV2, with TRBD1 matching over 11 bases. Germline-derived CDR1 and CDR2 are SNHLY and FYNNEI. There are 14 residues in the CDR3. V shed 5 bases, J shed 5 bases, and the junction held 2 bases outside the gene matches. CDR3 amino acids: CASSRDRGDNEQFF. In nucleotides, the CDR3 is TGTGCCAGCAGTCGGGACAGGGGGGACAATGAGCAGTTCTTC.

This chain links TRBV6-5 with TRBJ2-3, with 7 bases lining up with TRBD2. CDR3 length equals 13 residues. The V gene end was trimmed by 2 bases and the J gene end by 4 bases; junction bases not matched to a gene: 0. Germline CDR1 MNHEY, CDR2 SVGAGI. CDR3 in amino acids: CASSYAGADTQYF. The CDR3 DNA reads as TGTGCCAGCAGTTACGCGGGGGCAGATACGCAGTATTTT.

This chain joins TRBV7-2 and TRBJ2-1; 7 bases are shared with TRBD1. Germline-derived CDR1 and CDR2 are SGHTA and FQGNSA. Trimming took 5 bases from V and 14 from J; bases not matched to a gene: 12. This CDR3 has 13 residues. The CDR3 sequence: CASSPHTGVGEFF. The DNA for the CDR3 is TGTGCCAGCAGCCCACACACAGGGGTGGGTGAGTTCTTC.

This chain connects TRBV11-1 to TRBJ2-1; unclear D gene. V was clipped by 5 bases and J by 8 bases, with 7 bases between them. CDR1 and CDR2 from the germline V gene are SGHAT and FQDESV (reference sequence). The CDR3 spans 11 residues. The CDR3 DNA reads TGTGCCAGCAGCAAGAACTATGAGCAGTTCTTC. This gives the protein CASSKNYEQFF.

The chain uses TRBV7-9 and TRBJ2-7; 7 bases agree with TRBD1. This CDR3 region has 13 residues. The germline gives CDR1 SEHNR, CDR2 FQNEAQ (reference sequence). The junction had 4 bases not matched to a gene; V was cut back by 5 bases and J by 3 bases. The DNA for the CDR3 is TGTGCCAGCAGCCACTCAGGGGGCTACGAGCAGTACTTC. Translation: CASSHSGGYEQYF.

The V gene is TRBV5-1, the J gene TRBJ2-3; no clear D gene. The CDR3 length is 12 residues. Trimming stripped 1 base from V and 3 bases from J, with 3 bases between. CDR1 SGHRS and CDR2 YFSETQ come from the germline V gene. CDR3 region: CASSLLTDTQYF. CDR3 DNA sequence: TGCGCCAGCAGCTTGTTAACAGATACGCAGTATTTT.

This chain joins TRBV2 and TRBJ1-1; unclear D gene. The CDR3 sequence is 13 residues long. Trimming took 7 bases from V and 2 from J, leaving 11 bases between them. Germline V CDR1 and CDR2: SNHLY, FYNNEI. CDR3 residues: CASNPTRNTEAFF. CDR3 sequence (DNA): TGTGCCAGCAACCCTACAAGAAACACTGAAGCTTTCTTT.

This chain joins TRBV5-6 and TRBJ1-1; D not certain. The CDR3 runs 13 residues. Per germline, CDR1 SGHDT and CDR2 YYEEEE. Trimming cost V 1 base and J 0 bases, with 4 bases left between them. The CDR3 spells CASSLRMNTEAFF. The CDR3 DNA is TGTGCCAGCAGCTTGCGTATGAACACTGAAGCTTTCTTT.

The J gene is TRBJ2-1, the V gene TRBV9; either TRBD1 or TRBD2 may supply D (6 bases each). The CDR3 consists of 15 residues. CDR1 SGDLS and CDR2 YYNGEE come from the germline V gene. V was shortened by 6 bases and J by 0 bases, with 13 bases between the two germline ends. CDR3 nucleotide sequence: TGTGCCAGCAACCAAGGGGGGAACTCCTACAATGAGCAGTTCTTC. Amino acids: CASNQGGNSYNEQFF.

The rearrangement links TRBV28 to TRBJ1-1, with TRBD1 identical over 7 bases. Germline assignment: CDR1 MDHEN and CDR2 SYDVKM. Trimming cost V 5 bases and J 5 bases; bases outside gene matches: 8. The CDR3 is 14 amino acids. The CDR3 DNA sequence: TGTGCCAGCAGTCCCACCACAGGGGAAACTGAAGCTTTCTTT. As protein: CASSPTTGETEAFF.

The V and J genes are TRBV18 and TRBJ1-3, with D unclear. The V gene lost 6 bases and the J gene lost 0 bases, with 12 bases spanning the gap. The CDR3 sequence is 15 residues long. From germline, CDR1 is KGHSH and CDR2 LQKENI. CDR3 region: CASSVNEHSGNTIYF. As DNA, the CDR3 is TGTGCCAGCTCCGTCAATGAACACTCTGGAAACACCATATATTTT.

The V and J genes are TRBV27 and TRBJ1-2, with 8 bases aligning to TRBD1. The CDR3 length is 14 residues. With 5 bases clipped from V and 7 bases from J, the junction kept 9 bases outside the gene matches. Germline assignment: CDR1 MNHEY and CDR2 SMNVEV (reference sequence). The CDR3 DNA is TGTGCCAGCAGTCACGGACAGGGATCGCCTGGCTACACCTTC. Translated, it gives CASSHGQGSPGYTF.

The table lists this clone with a count of one. This chain joins TRBV5-1 and TRBJ2-2; D is perhaps TRBD1 or TRBD2 (7 bases each). This CDR3 is built from 15 residues. Trimming left V 4 bases short and J 4 bases short, with 14 bases between. Looked up from germline, CDR1 is SGHRS and CDR2 is YFSETQ. In nucleotides, the CDR3 is TGCGCCAGCAGCCAGCAGGGGGGGCCCACCGGGGAGCTGTTTTTT. Translating it yields CASSQQGGPTGELFF.

This chain links TRBV28 with TRBJ2-3, with a tentative D call TRBD2 (5 bases). The CDR3 is 13 amino acids. The germline CDR1 and CDR2 sequences are MDHEN and SYDVKM. Trimming pared 6 bases from V and 4 bases from J, leaving 11 bases between. The DNA for the CDR3 is TGTGCCAGCAGGTCCCCCGGGGCAGATACGCAGTATTTT. It codes for CASRSPGADTQYF.

V usage is TRBV7-2 and J usage is TRBJ2-7, with 7 bases aligning to TRBD2. The germline CDR1 and CDR2 sequences are SGHTA and FQGNSA. The CDR3 has 15 residues. V lost 6 bases, J lost 0 bases, and 8 bases stayed unmatched. The CDR3 DNA is TGTGCCAGCAGGGCTGGGGGGGGGATCTCCTACGAGCAGTACTTC. Translation gives CASRAGGGISYEQYF.

The rearrangement uses TRBV10-3 and TRBJ1-1; 8 nucleotides agree with TRBD1. CDR3 size: 12 residues. Trimming cost V 0 bases and J 14 bases; bases outside gene matches: 5. Germline V gives CDR1 ENHRY, CDR2 SYGVKD. In nucleotides, the CDR3 is TGTGCCATCAGTGAGTCGGGGGACAGGTTCTTCTTT. This translates into CAISESGDRFFF.

This chain joins TRBV28 and TRBJ1-1; D not resolved. The CDR3 length is 14 residues. Trimming took off 4 bases at V and 0 bases at J, with 9 bases between the two ends. Germline values: CDR1 MDHEN, CDR2 SYDVKM. This CDR3 reads CASSSGALNTEAFF. For the CDR3, the DNA is TGTGCCAGCAGTTCGGGCGCGCTGAACACTGAAGCTTTCTTT.

This clone has only a few counts. This chain joins TRBV6-1 and TRBJ1-2, with a weak D call TRBD1 (6 bases). Germline CDR1 and CDR2: MNHNS and SASEGT. The CDR3 contains 14 residues. Trimming pared 4 bases from V and 8 bases from J, leaving 17 bases between. The CDR3 coding sequence is TGTGCCAGCAGTGGTAGGCATACAGGGTTGGGCTACACCTTC. This codes for CASSGRHTGLGYTF.

This clone was seen a few times. The chain recombines TRBV5-1 with TRBJ1-3; D is ambiguous. Germline-derived CDR1 and CDR2 are SGHRS and YFSETQ. This CDR3 has 14 residues. V dropped 5 bases and J dropped 1 base, with 10 bases sitting between them. CDR3 nucleotides: TGCGCCAGCAGAGACACGCAGTCTGGAAACACCATATATTTT. It translates to CASRDTQSGNTIYF.

The V and J genes are TRBV11-3 and TRBJ2-2, with a possible D match to TRBD1 (6 bases). Germline V gives CDR1 SGHNT, CDR2 YENEEA. Trimming shortened V by 5 bases and J by 2 bases, and 12 bases separated the two germline ends. The CDR3 is 15 amino acids. The CDR3, as DNA: TGTGCCAGCAGCCCTCGACAGGCCAACACCGGGGAGCTGTTTTTT. This codes for CASSPRQANTGELFF.